Presented here are 20 T cell receptor beta chains from one specimen sequenced in a study of regulatory T cells in long-lasting Graves disease (dated by TCRdb to about 2021). The library came from multiplex PCR. Instrument on record: Illumina HiSeq 4000. To build TCR beta libraries, CDR3 regions were amplified by Arm-PCR using iRepertoire HTBI primers. TCRdb took the public reads, trimmed them with fastp at Q25, ran MiXCR for clone calling and kept in-frame beta chains. Each record represents a unique CDR3 protein, reported with the most common genes and DNA among its rows. The sample data list hundreds of thousands of distinct CDR3 sequences, and around 21% of these were observed just once. The ten largest clones take up roughly 20% of the sample. The time point label on this specimen signifies: persistent/refractory GD, antithyroid drugs over 5 years with positive TRAb. For both TCR sequencing and RNA sequencing, RNA was extracted from PBMCs in TRIzol.

Specimen: peripheral blood mononuclear cells (PBMCs), collected when the disease was refractory, from a patient treated with antithyroid drugs. These receptors originate from a female donor with Graves disease.

This clonotype was counted at least ten times. This chain uses TRBV12-3 or TRBV12-4 with TRBJ1-2; 10 bases line up with TRBD1. This CDR3 contains 17 residues. After removal of 5 bases from V and 0 bases from J, the junction contained 9 bases not matched to a gene. The CDR3 is CASSSPGTGAANYGYTF. The DNA of the CDR3 is TGTGCCAGCAGTAGTCCCGGGACAGGGGCAGCTAACTATGGCTACACCTTC.

This clonotype showed up just a few times. This rearrangement joins TRBV2 to TRBJ2-3; tentative D call: TRBD2 (5 bases). The CDR3 covers 15 residues. Per the germline V gene, CDR1 is SNHLY and CDR2 is FYNNEI. V was clipped by 0 bases and J by 6 bases, with 13 bases between them. The CDR3 loop reads CASSEALLAGDTQYF. CDR3 sequence (DNA): TGTGCCAGCAGTGAAGCGCTTCTAGCAGGTGATACGCAGTATTTT.

The sample holds many counts of this clonotype. The V gene is TRBV27, the J gene TRBJ1-2; TRBD1 is a possible D gene (5 bases). CDR3 length: 13 amino acids. Trimming cost V 4 bases and J 7 bases, with 13 bases left between them. Germline-derived CDR1 and CDR2 are MNHEY and SMNVEV (reference sequence). As DNA, the CDR3 is TGTGCCAGCAGTTCAGGGCTGGAGGGTGGCTACACCTTC. This sequence encodes CASSSGLEGGYTF.

J is TRBJ2-7 and V is TRBV6-2 or TRBV6-3; maybe TRBD2 (5 bases). The germline V gene has CDR1 MNHEY and CDR2 SVGEGT. The length of the CDR3 is 15 residues. The V end was cut by 5 bases, the J end by 9 bases, with 23 bases between. The CDR3, as DNA: TGTGCCAGCAGTCCCGGCCCGCAGGCTATACGGGGGCAGTACTTC. It translates to CASSPGPQAIRGQYF.

This clonotype was detected only a few times. V and J are TRBV6-2 or TRBV6-3 and TRBJ1-5; D gene ambiguous. The ends were cut back, 0 bases at V and 7 bases at J, with 7 bases in the middle. CDR1 and CDR2 (germline): MNHEY, SVGEGT. The CDR3 runs to 13 residues. The CDR3 loop is CASSYSSWQPQHF. The CDR3 nucleotides read TGTGCCAGCAGTTACTCGTCATGGCAGCCCCAGCATTTT.

This clonotype was detected many times. V and J are TRBV2 and TRBJ2-2; D gene uncertain. CDR1 and CDR2 (germline): SNHLY, FYNNEI. V was clipped by 4 bases and J by 1 base, with 4 bases between them. The length of the CDR3 is 13 residues. Written as DNA, the CDR3 is TGTGCCAGCAGTGGGCTGAACACCGGGGAGCTGTTTTTT. Protein product: CASSGLNTGELFF.

This clonotype has a handful of counts. The rearrangement joins TRBV30 to TRBJ1-5; no firm D call. V dropped 2 bases and J dropped 2 bases, with 10 bases sitting between them. The CDR3 is made up of 14 amino acids. Germline values: CDR1 GTSNPN, CDR2 SVGIG (reference sequence). The CDR3 DNA reads as TGTGCCTGGAGTCCGGGGATGGGCAATCAGCCCCAGCATTTT. Protein: CAWSPGMGNQPQHF. The full variable domain, with the rest looked up from reference TRBV30 and TRBJ1-5, is SQTIHQWPATLVQPVGSPLSLECTVEGTSNPNLYWYRQAAGRGLQLLFYSVGIGQISSEVPQNLSASRPQDRQFILSSKKLLLSDSGFYLCAWSPGMGNQPQHFGDGTRLSIL.

The V gene is TRBV24-1, the J gene TRBJ2-1; D gene ambiguous. The germline V gene has CDR1 KGHDR and CDR2 SFDVKD. V was shortened by 0 bases and J by 9 bases, with 8 bases between the two germline ends. The CDR3 totals 13 residues. CDR3 coding DNA: TGTGCCACCAGTGATTTGCGTCTTGGTGAGCAGTTCTTC. Translation: CATSDLRLGEQFF.

This clonotype was observed at least ten times. The chain is built from TRBV10-3 and TRBJ2-7, with 9 bases lining up with TRBD1. This CDR3 contains 14 residues. Germline V gene data show CDR1 as ENHRY and CDR2 as SYGVKD. With V trimmed by 8 bases and J by 5 bases, 10 bases remained unmatched. The CDR3 DNA follows: TGTGCCATCCTCCGGACAGGGGTAAGGGACGAGCAGTACTTC. Its protein product is CAILRTGVRDEQYF.

This clonotype was seen a handful of times. This chain joins TRBV5-1 and TRBJ1-1; D remains unclear. The V end lost 0 bases, the J end lost 11 bases, and 11 bases lay between the germline ends. Germline V gives CDR1 SGHRS, CDR2 YFSETQ. The CDR3 covers 12 residues. CDR3 sequence: CASSLAGVGAFF. For the CDR3, the DNA is TGCGCCAGCAGCTTGGCTGGGGTCGGGGCTTTCTTT.

This clonotype was recorded many times. The chain combines TRBV6-1 with TRBJ2-7; D might be TRBD1 or TRBD2, each matching 5 bases. This CDR3 is built from 11 residues. CDR1 and CDR2 from the germline V gene are MNHNS and SASEGT. Trimming removed 9 bases at V and 6 bases at J, with 12 bases between. In DNA form, the CDR3 reads TGTGCCAGTCGGGACGGGTTCGAGCAGTACTTC. Protein sequence: CASRDGFEQYF.

This clonotype came up many times. The gene calls are TRBV20-1 and TRBJ2-2; no clear D gene. The germline gives CDR1 DFQATT, CDR2 SNEGSKA (reference sequence). Trimming stripped 3 bases from V and 8 bases from J, with 7 bases between. CDR3 length equals 11 residues. The CDR3 spells CSASSAGELFF. The CDR3 DNA sequence: TGCAGTGCTAGTTCCGCAGGGGAGCTGTTTTTT.

This clonotype was seen repeatedly, ten times or more. The chain is built from TRBV7-3 and TRBJ1-2, with 8 bases identical to TRBD1. Germline loops: CDR1 SGHTA, CDR2 FQGTGA. This CDR3 has 16 residues. V gave up 4 bases and J gave up 0 bases; unmatched junction bases: 7. The CDR3 region has the DNA TGTGCCAGCAGCTCACTGGACAGGGTAACTAACTATGGCTACACCTTC. Protein: CASSSLDRVTNYGYTF.

In its sample, this clonotype was seen a few times. This chain joins TRBV5-6 and TRBJ1-1, with D possibly being TRBD1 (6 bases). The CDR3 is 15 residues long. Trimming stripped 2 bases from V and 2 bases from J, with 13 bases between. Germline V gene lookup returns CDR1 SGHDT and CDR2 YYEEEE. The CDR3 DNA follows: TGTGCCAGCAGCTTTCAGGACAGCCCAAACACTGAAGCTTTCTTT. This encodes CASSFQDSPNTEAFF.

The V gene is TRBV7-9, the J gene TRBJ2-2, with D uncertain. V lost 10 bases, J lost 3 bases, and 15 bases lay in between. The CDR3 extends over 14 amino acids. CDR1 is SEHNR and CDR2 is FQNEAQ in the germline V gene (reference sequence). The CDR3 nucleotides read TGTGCCAACCCGGGTAGGGCGGACACCGGGGAGCTGTTTTTT. Encoded protein: CANPGRADTGELFF.

This clonotype occurred a few times. This may arise from a read error, as a much more abundant clone is one base away. The chain is built from TRBV6-4 and TRBJ1-1; D is undetermined. The CDR3 covers 13 residues. The germline CDR1 and CDR2 sequences are MRHNA and SNTAGT. The V and J ends lost 6 bases and 0 bases respectively, with 8 bases between them. The CDR3 protein is CASRGLVNTEAFF. The DNA of the CDR3 is TGTGCCAGCAGAGGACTGGTGAACACTGAAGCTTTCTTT.

This clonotype was found many times. V is TRBV20-1 and J is TRBJ2-7; 10 bases align to TRBD2. CDR1 and CDR2 from the germline V gene are DFQATT and SNEGSKA (reference sequence). V trimming: 4 bases; J trimming: 3 bases; junction bases outside the gene matches: 3. The CDR3 sequence is 13 residues long. Here the CDR3 DNA reads TGCAGTGCTAAACTAGCGGGAATCTACGAGCAGTACTTC. Translating it yields CSAKLAGIYEQYF.

Ten or more counts support this clonotype. This rearrangement joins TRBV12-3 or TRBV12-4 to TRBJ2-5; the match to TRBD2 covers 9 bases. Trimming took 1 base from V and 5 from J; bases not matched to a gene: 8. CDR3 length: 16 residues. CDR3 bases: TGTGCCAGCAGTTTAGTGATGCGGGAGGGCCGGGAGACCCAGTACTTC. It specifies CASSLVMREGRETQYF.

V usage is TRBV4-2 and J usage is TRBJ2-2; D is tentatively TRBD1 or TRBD2 (5 bases each). V shed 0 bases and J shed 6 bases, with 14 bases lying between them. The CDR3 loop spans 16 amino acids. Germline CDR1 and CDR2: LGHNA and YNFKEQ. This CDR3 reads CASSQELAGAAGELFF. The CDR3 nucleotides are TGTGCCAGCAGCCAAGAACTGGCCGGGGCCGCCGGGGAGCTGTTTTTT.

This chain connects TRBV19 to TRBJ1-2; D is ambiguous. The V gene's germline CDR1 is LNHDA and CDR2 SQIVND (reference sequence). V lost 3 bases, J lost 8 bases, and 10 bases lay in between. CDR3 length: 12 residues. Written as DNA, the CDR3 is TGTGCCAGTAGTATGGGAGCTGGGGGCTACACCTTC. Amino acid sequence: CASSMGAGGYTF.